Listed below are T cell receptor beta chains from one sample, sequenced in a study of shared clonotypes between healthy human individuals. Generated by immunoSEQ multiplex PCR, the TCRdb table keeps only in-frame clones and is missing some. Among millions of clones listed, more than 85% were seen once. Sequencing was performed on naive CD8+ T cells from PBMCs. Receptor source: a man between 18 and 29 years old in good health. Some clones in this sample may be carry-over from other donors' samples. CDR3s leave out the opening cysteine and the closing phenylalanine or tryptophan. Each record gives: CDR3 length, V gene, J gene, CDR3 protein.

CDR3 length: 16; V gene: TRBV11-2; J gene: TRBJ1-1; CDR3 protein: ASSLAIGQGQGLSEAF
CDR3 length: 17; V gene: TRBV4-3; J gene: TRBJ1-2; CDR3 protein: ASSQGTQRQLLANYGYT
CDR3 length: 12; V gene: TRBV27; J gene: TRBJ2-7; CDR3 protein: ASSEIRGAYEQY
CDR3 length: 15; V gene: TRBV7-9; J gene: TRBJ2-2; CDR3 protein: ASSPTGQNTNTGELF
CDR3 length: 11; V gene: TRBV29-1; J gene: TRBJ2-7; CDR3 protein: SVEGGQSPEQY
CDR3 length: 10; V gene: TRBV19; J gene: TRBJ1-1; CDR3 protein: ASSIGQHEAF
CDR3 length: 12; V gene: TRBV28; J gene: TRBJ2-3; CDR3 protein: ASSGGGRADTQY
CDR3 length: 11; V gene: TRBV10-3; J gene: TRBJ2-7; CDR3 protein: AISVQGIYEQY
CDR3 length: 17; V gene: TRBV7-3; J gene: TRBJ2-6; CDR3 protein: ASSLTGGFSVPGANVLT
CDR3 length: 10; V gene: TRBV27; J gene: TRBJ2-7; CDR3 protein: ASSSWDAEQY
CDR3 length: 11; V gene: TRBV7-9; J gene: TRBJ1-1; CDR3 protein: ASKGRGVPEAF
CDR3 length: 11; V gene: TRBV10-2; J gene: TRBJ1-2; CDR3 protein: ASNDRDRDGYT
CDR3 length: 14; V gene: TRBV28; J gene: TRBJ2-7; CDR3 protein: ASSFLPRGPPYEQY
CDR3 length: 8; V gene: TRBV20-1; J gene: TRBJ1-2; CDR3 protein: SARDRGYT
CDR3 length: 13; V gene: TRBV9; J gene: TRBJ2-1; CDR3 protein: ASSPTSGRSNEQF
CDR3 length: 10; V gene: TRBV25-1; J gene: TRBJ2-1; CDR3 protein: ASSGPGLLGV